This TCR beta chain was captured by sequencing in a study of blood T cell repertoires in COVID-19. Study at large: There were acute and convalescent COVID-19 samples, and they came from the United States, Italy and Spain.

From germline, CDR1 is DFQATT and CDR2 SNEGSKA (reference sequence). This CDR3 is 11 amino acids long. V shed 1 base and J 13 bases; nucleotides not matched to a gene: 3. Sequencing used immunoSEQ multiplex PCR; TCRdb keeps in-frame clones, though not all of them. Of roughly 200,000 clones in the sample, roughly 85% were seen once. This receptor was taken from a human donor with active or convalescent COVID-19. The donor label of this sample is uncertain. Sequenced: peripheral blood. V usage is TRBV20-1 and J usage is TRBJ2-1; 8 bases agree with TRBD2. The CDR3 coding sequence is TGCAGTGCTAGAGTAGGGACTAGTCAGTTCTTC. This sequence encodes CSARVGTSQFF.